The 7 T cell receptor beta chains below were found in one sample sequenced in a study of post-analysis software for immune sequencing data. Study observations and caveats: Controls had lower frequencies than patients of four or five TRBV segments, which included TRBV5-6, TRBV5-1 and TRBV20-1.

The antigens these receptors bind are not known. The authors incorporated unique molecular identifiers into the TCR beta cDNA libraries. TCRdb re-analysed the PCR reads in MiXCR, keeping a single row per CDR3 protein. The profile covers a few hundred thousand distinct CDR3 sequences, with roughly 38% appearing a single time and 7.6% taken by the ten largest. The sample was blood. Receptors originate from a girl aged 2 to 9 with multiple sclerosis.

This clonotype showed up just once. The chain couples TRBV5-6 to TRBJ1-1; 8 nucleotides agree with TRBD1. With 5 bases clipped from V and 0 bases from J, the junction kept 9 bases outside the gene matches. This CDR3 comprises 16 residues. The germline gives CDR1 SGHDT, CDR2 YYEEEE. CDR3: CASRNRDRRLNTEAFF. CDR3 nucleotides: TGTGCCAGCAGGAACCGGGACAGGAGATTGAACACTGAAGCTTTCTTT.

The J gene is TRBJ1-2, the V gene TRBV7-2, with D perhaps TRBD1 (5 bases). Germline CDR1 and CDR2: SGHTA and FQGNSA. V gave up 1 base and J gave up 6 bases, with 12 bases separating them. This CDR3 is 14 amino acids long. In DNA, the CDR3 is TGTGCCAGCAGCTTAGTATGGGGACGGCATGGCTACACCTTC. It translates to CASSLVWGRHGYTF.

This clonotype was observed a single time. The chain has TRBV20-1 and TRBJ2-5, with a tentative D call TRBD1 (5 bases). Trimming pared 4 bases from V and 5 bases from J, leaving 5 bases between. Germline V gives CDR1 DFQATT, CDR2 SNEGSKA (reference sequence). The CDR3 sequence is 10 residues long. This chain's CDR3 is CSAKGETQYF. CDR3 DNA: TGCAGTGCTAAGGGGGAGACCCAGTACTTC.

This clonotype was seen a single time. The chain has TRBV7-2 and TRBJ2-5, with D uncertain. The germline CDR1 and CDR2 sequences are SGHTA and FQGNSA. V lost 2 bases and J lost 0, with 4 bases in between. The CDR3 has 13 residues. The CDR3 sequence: CASSLWYQETQYF. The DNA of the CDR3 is TGTGCCAGCAGCTTATGGTACCAAGAGACCCAGTACTTC.

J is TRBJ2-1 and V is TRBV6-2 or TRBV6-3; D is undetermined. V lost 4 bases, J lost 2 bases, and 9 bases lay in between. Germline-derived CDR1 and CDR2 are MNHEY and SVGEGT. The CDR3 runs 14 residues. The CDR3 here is CASSFPFTYNEQFF. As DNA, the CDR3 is TGTGCCAGCAGTTTTCCCTTTACCTACAATGAGCAGTTCTTC.

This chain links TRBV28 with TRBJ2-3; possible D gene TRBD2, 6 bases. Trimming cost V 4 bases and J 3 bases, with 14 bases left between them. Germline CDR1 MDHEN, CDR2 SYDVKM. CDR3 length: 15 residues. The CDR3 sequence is CASSSAGLETDTQYF. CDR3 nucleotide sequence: TGTGCCAGCAGTTCCGCGGGGTTGGAGACAGATACGCAGTATTTT. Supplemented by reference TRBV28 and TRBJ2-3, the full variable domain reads DVKVTQSSRYLVKRTGEKVFLECVQDMDHENMFWYRQDPGLGLRLIYFSYDVKMKEKGDIPEGYSVSREKKERFSLILESASTNQTSMYLCASSSAGLETDTQYFGPGTRLTVL.

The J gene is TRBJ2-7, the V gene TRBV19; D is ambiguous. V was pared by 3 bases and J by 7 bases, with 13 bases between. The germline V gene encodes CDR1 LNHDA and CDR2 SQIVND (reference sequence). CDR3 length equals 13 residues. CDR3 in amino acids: CASSMTPVNEQYF. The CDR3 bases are TGTGCCAGTAGTATGACCCCCGTCAATGAGCAGTACTTC.